The 16 T cell receptor beta chains given below trace back to one sample, sequenced in a study of regulatory and conventional T cells in RAG deficiency. Generated by immunoSEQ multiplex PCR, the TCRdb table keeps only in-frame clones and is missing some. The profile shows 45,000 or so clones, 85% to 90% of them singletons. Conventional CD4+ T cells were sorted from blood as CD25-low CD127-high cells. The sample also formed part of further work on regulatory T cells. In that study: The PCR used 52 TRBV and 13 TRBJ primers.

Material for sequencing was CD4+ effector T cells sorted from blood. The receptors shown here come from a human donor in good health.

The chain combines TRBV11-3 with TRBJ2-3, with D hard to call. V shed 3 bases and J shed 0 bases, with 10 bases lying between them. From germline, CDR1 is SGHNT and CDR2 YENEEA. The CDR3 sequence is 15 residues long. This CDR3 is CASSFSAYSTDTQYF. The CDR3, as DNA: TGTGCCAGCAGCTTCTCTGCGTATAGCACAGATACGCAGTATTTT.

J is TRBJ2-7 and V is TRBV15; 8 nucleotides line up with TRBD2. CDR3 length equals 16 residues. V shed 3 bases, J shed 5 bases, and the junction held 12 bases outside the gene matches. Germline V gene data show CDR1 as LNHNV and CDR2 as YYDKDF (reference sequence). This CDR3 reads CATSRKSSGSINEQYF. The CDR3 bases are TGTGCCACCAGCAGGAAGTCGAGCGGGAGTATTAACGAGCAGTACTTC. Together with reference TRBV15 and TRBJ2-7, the CDR3 gives the full variable domain: DAMVIQNPRYQVTQFGKPVTLSCSQTLNHNVMYWYQQKSSQAPKLLFHYYDKDFNNEADTPDNFQSRRPNTSFCFLDIRSPGLGDTAMYLCATSRKSSGSINEQYFGPGTRLTVT.

This chain uses TRBV7-2 with TRBJ1-1; no firm D call. Germline CDR1 and CDR2: SGHTA and FQGNSA. The CDR3 runs to 13 residues. The V end was cut by 5 bases, the J end by 10 bases, with 17 bases between. CDR3 residues: CASSLFEDGRAFF. In DNA form, the CDR3 reads TGTGCCAGCAGCCTATTTGAGGACGGTAGAGCTTTCTTT.

The chain employs TRBV5-1 and TRBJ1-3, with a weak D call TRBD1 (5 bases). This CDR3 contains 16 residues. The ends were cut back, 0 bases at V and 4 bases at J, with 14 bases in the middle. Germline V lookup: CDR1 SGHRS, CDR2 YFSETQ. The DNA of the CDR3 is TGCGCCAGCAGCTTGGTCGGCAGGGTAGCAGGAAACACCATATATTTT. It yields the protein CASSLVGRVAGNTIYF.

The V gene is TRBV11-3, the J gene TRBJ2-4; 12 bases map to TRBD2. The CDR3 is made up of 14 amino acids. The trim removed 4 bases at V and 8 bases at J, leaving 3 bases unmatched. Germline lookup yields CDR1 SGHNT and CDR2 YENEEA. CDR3 DNA: TGTGCCAGCAGCTCGCGGACTAGCGGGGACATTCAGTACTTC. Translated: CASSSRTSGDIQYF.

The chain links TRBV28 to TRBJ1-2; tentatively, D is TRBD1 (5 bases). CDR1 and CDR2 from the germline V gene are MDHEN and SYDVKM. V lost 6 bases and J lost 7, with 15 bases in between. CDR3 length equals 13 residues. CDR3 in DNA: TGTGCCAGCAGCTCTGTATTGGGACGTGGCTACACCTTC. This gives the protein CASSSVLGRGYTF.

The chain employs TRBV27 and TRBJ2-5, with 12 bases identical to TRBD2. This CDR3 is 18 amino acids long. Germline V lookup: CDR1 MNHEY, CDR2 SMNVEV (reference sequence). Trimming at V came to 6 bases and at J to 7 bases, leaving 18 bases not matched to a gene. The CDR3 nucleotides are TGTGCCAGCAGCCCCCGGCTAGCGGGGGGGAATAAGGTGGGGACCCAGTACTTC. Translated, it gives CASSPRLAGGNKVGTQYF.

In this sample, this clone turned up once. This chain connects TRBV14 to TRBJ2-3, with TRBD2 as a possible D gene (6 bases). CDR1 is SGHDN and CDR2 is FVKESK in the germline V gene. This CDR3 spans 15 amino acids. V lost 1 base and J 5 bases, leaving 13 bases between the germline ends. CDR3 in amino acids: CASSQGSGPLDTQYF. The CDR3 DNA is TGTGCCAGCAGCCAAGGTAGCGGCCCTCTAGATACGCAGTATTTT.

This rearrangement joins TRBV28 to TRBJ1-2, with a tentative D call TRBD1 (6 bases). The CDR3 extends over 14 amino acids. Germline loops: CDR1 MDHEN, CDR2 SYDVKM. V lost 1 base and J 4 bases, leaving 10 bases between the germline ends. The DNA for the CDR3 is TGTGCCAGCAGTTTATCTCAGGGGCTCTATGGCTACACCTTC. It yields the protein CASSLSQGLYGYTF.

V gene TRBV27 combines with J gene TRBJ2-4, with unresolved D. Trimming removed 5 bases at V and 0 bases at J, with 5 bases between. The CDR3 is made up of 13 amino acids. Germline values: CDR1 MNHEY, CDR2 SMNVEV (reference sequence). DNA for the CDR3: TGTGCCAGCAGTGATATAGCCAAAAACATTCAGTACTTC. Protein product: CASSDIAKNIQYF.

This clone was observed once. V is TRBV27 and J is TRBJ2-5; D call uncertain. V gave up 9 bases and J gave up 2 bases, with 16 bases separating them. Germline V lookup: CDR1 MNHEY, CDR2 SMNVEV (reference sequence). This CDR3 is built from 14 residues. DNA for the CDR3: TGTGCCAGACGATCAACCGGGCCTCAAGAGACCCAGTACTTC. It yields the protein CARRSTGPQETQYF.

This chain joins TRBV30 and TRBJ1-2, with 8 bases aligning to TRBD1. V gave up 0 bases and J gave up 7 bases; unmatched junction bases: 10. The CDR3 contains 15 residues. CDR1 is GTSNPN, CDR2 SVGIG, per germline (reference sequence). The CDR3 region has the DNA TGTGCCTGGAGTGTCTCAGGACAGGGAAAACTTGGCTACACCTTC. Its protein is CAWSVSGQGKLGYTF.

This chain links TRBV11-1 with TRBJ2-5; TRBD2 matches at 8 bases. This CDR3 spans 14 amino acids. CDR1 is SGHAT, CDR2 FQDESV, per germline (reference sequence). The V and J ends lost 6 bases and 7 bases, in that order; junction bases with no gene match: 10. In DNA, the CDR3 is TGTGCCAGCAGACCCATAGCGGGGCTTGGGACCCAGTACTTC. Its protein is CASRPIAGLGTQYF.

The chain links TRBV11-2 to TRBJ1-2; 7 bases line up with TRBD1. Trimming cost V 3 bases and J 1 base; bases outside gene matches: 14. This CDR3 has 18 residues. The germline V gene encodes CDR1 SGHAT and CDR2 FQNNGV. The DNA for the CDR3 is TGTGCCAGCAGCTTTTTAAAGGGACAGCGGGAGCTTAACTATGGCTACACCTTC. This gives the protein CASSFLKGQRELNYGYTF.

The gene calls are TRBV6-1 and TRBJ1-1, with D hard to call. The germline V and J ends were trimmed by 1 base and 6 bases, with 9 bases remaining between them. CDR3 length equals 13 residues. Per the germline V gene, CDR1 is MNHNS and CDR2 is SASEGT. DNA for the CDR3: TGTGCCAGCAGTGAAGTCCTGAGGGCTGAAGCTTTCTTT. Translated: CASSEVLRAEAFF.

The rearrangement links TRBV9 to TRBJ2-7; 7 positions agree with TRBD1. The CDR3 is 15 amino acids. The J segment lost 2 bases and the V segment lost 3 bases, leaving 8 bases of the junction unmatched. Germline CDR1 SGDLS, CDR2 YYNGEE. The CDR3 nucleotides are TGTGCCAGCAGCGGGGGATCGGGGACAGCCTACGAGCAGTACTTC. This codes for CASSGGSGTAYEQYF.